Only one count was recorded for the clone carrying this T cell receptor (beta chain). Its target is unknown. The data were obtained in a study of post-analysis software for immune sequencing data. The study, taken as a whole, reports: Significantly decreased normalized Chao1 diversity was recorded for multiple sclerosis patients relative to controls. Among roughly 5 TRBV segments more frequent in patients than controls were TRBV5-6, TRBV5-1 and TRBV20-1.

Libraries were made from TCR beta cDNA, and they carried unique molecular identifiers. Between about 1 and 10 million T cells gave rise to roughly 0.5 million cDNA molecules. TCRdb redid the calling of the PCR reads with MiXCR, one entry per CDR3 protein. The table has almost 700,000 distinct CDR3 sequences, approximately 60% seen once; the top ten hold approximately 11%. Trimming stripped 0 bases from V and 3 bases from J, with 10 bases between. Germline-derived CDR1 and CDR2 are LNHNV and YYDKDF (reference sequence). The CDR3 spans 15 residues. This chain joins TRBV15 and TRBJ2-3; D ambiguous. Sequencing was done on a sample of blood. This TCR came from a girl aged 2 to 9 with multiple sclerosis. The CDR3 region is CATSRDGSVTDTQYF. The CDR3 bases are TGTGCCACCAGCAGAGATGGTTCGGTAACAGATACGCAGTATTTT.